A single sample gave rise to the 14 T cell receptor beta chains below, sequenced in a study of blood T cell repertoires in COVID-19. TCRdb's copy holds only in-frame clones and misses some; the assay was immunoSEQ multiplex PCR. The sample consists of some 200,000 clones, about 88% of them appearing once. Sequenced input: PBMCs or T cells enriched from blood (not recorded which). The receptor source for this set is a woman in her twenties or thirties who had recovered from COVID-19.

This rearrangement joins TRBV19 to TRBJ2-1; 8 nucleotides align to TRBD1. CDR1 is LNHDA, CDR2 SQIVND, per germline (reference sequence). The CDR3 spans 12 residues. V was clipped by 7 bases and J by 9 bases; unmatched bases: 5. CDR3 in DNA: TGTGCCAGTACCGACAGGGGATTTGAGCAGTTCTTC. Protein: CASTDRGFEQFF.

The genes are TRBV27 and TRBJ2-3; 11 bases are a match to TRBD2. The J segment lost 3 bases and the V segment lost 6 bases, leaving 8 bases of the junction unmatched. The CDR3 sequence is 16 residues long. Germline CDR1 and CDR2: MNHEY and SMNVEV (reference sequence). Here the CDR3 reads CASRSLTSGGTDTQYF. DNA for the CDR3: TGTGCCAGCAGATCCTTAACTAGCGGGGGAACAGATACGCAGTATTTT.

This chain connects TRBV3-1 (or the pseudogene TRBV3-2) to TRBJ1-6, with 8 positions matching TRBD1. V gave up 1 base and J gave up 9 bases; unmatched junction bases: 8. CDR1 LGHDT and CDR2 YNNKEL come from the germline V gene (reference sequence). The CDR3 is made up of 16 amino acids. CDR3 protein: CASSQGGQGASSPLHF. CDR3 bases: TGTGCCAGCAGCCAAGGCGGCCAGGGGGCAAGTTCACCCCTCCACTTT.

CDR3 in amino acids: CASSQDATGFSGNTIYF. CDR3 DNA sequence: TGCGCCAGCAGCCAAGATGCTACAGGGTTCTCTGGAAACACCATATATTTT. The genes are TRBV4-3 and TRBJ1-3; D might be TRBD1 (6 bases). CDR3 length equals 17 residues. Germline V CDR1 and CDR2: LGHNA, YSLEER. Trimming removed 0 bases at V and 0 bases at J, with 12 bases between.

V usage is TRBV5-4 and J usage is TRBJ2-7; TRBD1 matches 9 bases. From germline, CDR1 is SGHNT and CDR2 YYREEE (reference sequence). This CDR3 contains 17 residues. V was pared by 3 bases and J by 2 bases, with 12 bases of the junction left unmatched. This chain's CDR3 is CASSSGTGSFATYEQYF. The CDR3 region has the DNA TGTGCCAGCAGCTCCGGGACAGGGAGTTTTGCTACCTACGAGCAGTACTTC. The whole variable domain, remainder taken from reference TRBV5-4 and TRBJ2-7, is ETGVTQSPTHLIKTRGQQVTLRCSSQSGHNTVSWYQQALGQGPQFIFQYYREEENGRGNFPPRFSGLQFPNYSSELNVNALELDDSALYLCASSSGTGSFATYEQYFGPGTRLTVT.

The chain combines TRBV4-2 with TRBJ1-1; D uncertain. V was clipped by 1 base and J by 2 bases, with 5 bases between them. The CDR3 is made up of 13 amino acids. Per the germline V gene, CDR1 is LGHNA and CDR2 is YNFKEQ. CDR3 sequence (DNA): TGTGCCAGCAGCCAAGCGAGAAACACTGAAGCTTTCTTT. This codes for CASSQARNTEAFF.

The CDR3 DNA follows: TGTGCCAGCAGCGATCGGGACATGGAACCTTTTAATGAAAAACTGTTTTTT. It specifies CASSDRDMEPFNEKLFF. This rearrangement joins TRBV7-9 to TRBJ1-4, with a tentative D call TRBD1 (6 bases). CDR3 size: 17 residues. Trimming left V 5 bases short and J 4 bases short, with 20 bases between. CDR1 is SEHNR, CDR2 FQNEAQ, per germline (reference sequence). The full variable domain, rest sourced from reference TRBV7-9 and TRBJ1-4, is DTGVSQNPRHKITKRGQNVTFRCDPISEHNRLYWYRQTLGQGPEFLTYFQNEAQLEKSRLLSDRFSAERPKGSFSTLEIQRTEQGDSAMYLCASSDRDMEPFNEKLFFGSGTQLSVL.

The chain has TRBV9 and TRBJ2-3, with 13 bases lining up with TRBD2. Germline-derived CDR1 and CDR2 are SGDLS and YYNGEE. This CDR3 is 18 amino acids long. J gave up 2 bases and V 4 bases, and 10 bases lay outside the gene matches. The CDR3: CASSPRTSGGSLTDTQYF. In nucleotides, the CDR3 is TGTGCCAGCAGCCCCCGGACTAGCGGGGGTTCACTCACAGATACGCAGTATTTT.

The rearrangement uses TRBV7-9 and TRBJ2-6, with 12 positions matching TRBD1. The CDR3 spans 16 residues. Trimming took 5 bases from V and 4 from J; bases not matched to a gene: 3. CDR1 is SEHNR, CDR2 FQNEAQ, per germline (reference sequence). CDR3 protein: CASSGTGGSGANVLTF. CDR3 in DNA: TGTGCCAGCAGCGGGACAGGGGGCTCGGGGGCCAACGTCCTGACTTTC.

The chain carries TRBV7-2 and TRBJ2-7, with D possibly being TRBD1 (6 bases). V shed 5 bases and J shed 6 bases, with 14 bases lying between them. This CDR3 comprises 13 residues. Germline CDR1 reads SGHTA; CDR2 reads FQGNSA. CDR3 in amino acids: CASSIIDRFEQYF. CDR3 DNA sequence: TGTGCCAGCAGCATAATCGACAGGTTCGAGCAGTACTTC.

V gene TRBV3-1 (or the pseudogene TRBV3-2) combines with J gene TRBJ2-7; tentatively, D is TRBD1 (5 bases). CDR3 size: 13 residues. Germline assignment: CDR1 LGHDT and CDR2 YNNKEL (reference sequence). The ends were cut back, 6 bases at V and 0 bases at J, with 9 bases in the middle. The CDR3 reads CASSRTSSYEQYF. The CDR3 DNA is TGTGCCAGCAGTCGGACAAGCTCCTACGAGCAGTACTTC.

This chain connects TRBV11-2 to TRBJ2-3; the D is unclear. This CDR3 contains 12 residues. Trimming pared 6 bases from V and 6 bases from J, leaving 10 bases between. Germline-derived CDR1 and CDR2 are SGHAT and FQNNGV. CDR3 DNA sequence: TGTGCCAGCAGTGCCCCCGAGGATACGCAGTATTTT. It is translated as CASSAPEDTQYF.

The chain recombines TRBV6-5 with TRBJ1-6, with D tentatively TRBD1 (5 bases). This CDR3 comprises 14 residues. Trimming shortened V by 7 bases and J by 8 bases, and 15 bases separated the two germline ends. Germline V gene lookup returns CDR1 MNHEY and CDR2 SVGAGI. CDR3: CASIEVRGDSPLHF. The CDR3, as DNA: TGTGCCAGCATCGAAGTTAGGGGCGATTCACCCCTCCACTTT.

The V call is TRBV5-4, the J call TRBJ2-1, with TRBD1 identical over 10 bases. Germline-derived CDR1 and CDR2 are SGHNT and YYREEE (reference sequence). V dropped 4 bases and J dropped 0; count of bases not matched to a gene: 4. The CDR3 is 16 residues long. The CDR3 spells CASSRRQGASYNEQFF. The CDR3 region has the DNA TGTGCCAGCAGCCGAAGACAGGGGGCCTCCTACAATGAGCAGTTCTTC.